This T cell receptor beta chain came from a study of OX40 agonist ivuxolimab in advanced cancers. Across the study: The dose-escalation cohort was approximately 85% male, with a mean age of approximately 62 years, ranging roughly 20 to 90. Study-level points and caveats: Still undetermined is the antigen specificity of the expanded peripheral T cells.

Data came from immunoSEQ multiplex PCR; TCRdb stores just in-frame clones and leaves some out. This sample has 35,000 to 45,000 clones; 85% to 90% occur once, and the top ten carry roughly 4.5%. With regard to this clone: The antigen remains undetermined.

Autoimmune disease history or systemic immunosuppression barred patients. Sampling times: baseline, cycle 4 day 1, cycle 7 day 1. Source: CD4+ or CD8+ T cells sorted from blood, taken in a trial of the OX40 agonist ivuxolimab. This clonotype was obtained from an adult with an advanced solid tumor such as melanoma, head and neck, liver or kidney cancer.

The CDR3 nucleotides read TGTGCCAGCAGGCGACAGGGGGACTATGGCTACACCTTC. It specifies CASRRQGDYGYTF. The gene calls are TRBV6-5 and TRBJ1-2; 9 bases map to TRBD1. Trimming took 6 bases from V and 3 from J; bases not matched to a gene: 2. CDR1 and CDR2 (germline): MNHEY, SVGAGI. The CDR3 extends over 13 amino acids.